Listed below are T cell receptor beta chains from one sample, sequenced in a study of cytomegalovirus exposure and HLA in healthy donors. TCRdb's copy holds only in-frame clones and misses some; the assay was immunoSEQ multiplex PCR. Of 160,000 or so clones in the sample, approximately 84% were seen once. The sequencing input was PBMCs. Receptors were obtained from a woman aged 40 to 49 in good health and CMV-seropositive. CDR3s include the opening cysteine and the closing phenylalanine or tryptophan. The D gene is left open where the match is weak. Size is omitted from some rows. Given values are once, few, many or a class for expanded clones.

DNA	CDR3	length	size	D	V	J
TGTGCCAGCAGTAAGGACAGGGGGCGGGATACTGAAGCTTTCTTT	CASSKDRGRDTEAFF	15	-	TRBD1	TRBV6-5	TRBJ1-1
TGTGCCAGCAGCTTAAGGCCCAGGGCGGATCAGCCCCAGCATTTT	CASSLRPRADQPQHF	15	-	-	TRBV5-5	TRBJ1-5
TGTGCCAGCAGCGCCTCCCAGGGGGCCAACGAGCAGTACTTC	CASSASQGANEQYF	14	once	TRBD1	TRBV5-4	TRBJ2-7
TGCGCCAGCAGCTTAAGTAGGGGATCGTACAATGAGCAGTTCTTC	CASSLSRGSYNEQFF	15	-	-	TRBV5-1	TRBJ2-1
TGTGCCAGTAAGAGCTTAGCTAACTATGGCTACACCTTC	CASKSLANYGYTF	13	-	-	TRBV19	TRBJ1-2
TGTGCCAGCAGGCCGACTGAGGGAAACACCATATATTTT	CASRPTEGNTIYF	13	-	-	TRBV5-6	TRBJ1-3
TGTGCCAGCAGTTACTCCCAAAAAGAGACCCAGTACTTC	CASSYSQKETQYF	13	-	-	TRBV6-5	TRBJ2-5
TGTGCCGGACAGGACGGGAACTATGGCTACACCTTC	CAGQDGNYGYTF	12	-	TRBD1	TRBV30	TRBJ1-2
TGCGCCAGCAGCCAAGAGCAGGGTTACGGTGAAAAACTGTTTTTT	CASSQEQGYGEKLFF	15	-	-	TRBV4-1	TRBJ1-4
TGTGCCAGCAGTGTCGGGGGGGTGGGGTTGCGGACTGAAGCTTTCTTT	CASSVGGVGLRTEAFF	16	-	-	TRBV6-4	TRBJ1-1
TGTGCCAGCAGCTTCGGAGACAATCAGCCCCAGCATTTT	CASSFGDNQPQHF	13	-	-	TRBV7-2	TRBJ1-5
TGTGCCTGGAGAATGGCGGGGCGGAGGGGTAACTATGGCTACACCTTC	CAWRMAGRRGNYGYTF	16	once	-	TRBV30	TRBJ1-2
TGTGCCACCAGCAGAGATCTCTCGAACACTGAAGCTTTCTTT	CATSRDLSNTEAFF	14	-	-	TRBV15	TRBJ1-1
TGTGCCAGTAGTAGAGGCAGGTGGGGCGGCTACACCTTC	CASSRGRWGGYTF	13	-	-	TRBV19	TRBJ1-2
TGTGCCAGCAGCTTGGAGGGCACGACCTACGAGCAGTACTTC	CASSLEGTTYEQYF	14	few	-	TRBV11-3	TRBJ2-7
TGTGCCAGCAGTGGAGGGTGGGAGGGCGGCTATGGCTACACCTTC	CASSGGWEGGYGYTF	15	few	-	TRBV6-1	TRBJ1-2
TGTGCCAGCAGCCAAGGATACAGGGAGATCTACGAGCAGTACTTC	CASSQGYREIYEQYF	15	-	-	TRBV6-5	TRBJ2-7
TGTGCCGCACAAAGTCGGGTGGGTAATCAGCCCCAGCATTTT	CAAQSRVGNQPQHF	14	-	-	TRBV6-1	TRBJ1-5